This is a list of T cell receptor beta chains from one sample in a study of OX40 agonist ivuxolimab in advanced cancers. Clones were read by immunoSEQ multiplex PCR, and TCRdb kept only the in-frame ones, dropping some. There are about 73,000 clones in the sample; around 88% occur only once, and roughly 3% lies in the top ten. Sequences were derived from CD4+ or CD8+ T cells sorted from blood, sampled in a trial of the OX40 agonist ivuxolimab. The receptors originated from an adult with an advanced solid tumor such as melanoma, head and neck, liver or kidney cancer. CDR3s leave out the opening cysteine and the closing phenylalanine or tryptophan.

>TRBV29-1
SADGPGGGSNTQY
>TRBV14
ASSQPGQENIQY
>TRBV19
ASSIAGGRDGYT
>TRBV6-1
ASSEAGRRQF
>TRBV18
ASSPTLGQEHGYT
>TRBV5-1
ASSLGTGPESGYT
>TRBV7-2
ASSLWQGAYEQY
>TRBV2
ASSVRGQKNTIY
>TRBV7-9
ASSLGGGNEKLF
>TRBV7-3
ASSSGDRRTEAF
>TRBV7-9
ASSFVAGPYNEQF
>TRBV19
ASSISNSYEQY